The clone carrying this T cell receptor (beta chain) showed up many times. The antigen is undetermined. The CDR3 is made up of 15 amino acids. The V and J ends lost 2 bases and 0 bases respectively, with 10 bases between them. CDR1 MNHEY and CDR2 SMNVEV come from the germline V gene (reference sequence). TCRdb re-called the 5' RACE reads through MiXCR, storing one row per CDR3 protein. The sample lists 500,000 or so distinct CDR3 sequences; approximately 5% were seen once. The data were obtained in a study of CD8 T cells in ankylosing spondylitis. Study-wide results and limits: Seemingly characteristic of ankylosing spondylitis blood was a TCR beta motif consisting of 7 or 8 highly homologous variants.

This receptor was taken from a male donor with ankylosing spondylitis. Sequencing input: blood, either unsorted or a sorted T cell fraction (not recorded which). V usage is TRBV27 and J usage is TRBJ1-1; D may be TRBD1 (6 bases). The CDR3 region is CASSLTGQVNTEAFF. In nucleotides, the CDR3 is TGTGCCAGCAGTTTAACGGGACAAGTGAACACTGAAGCTTTCTTT.